This record concerns one T cell receptor beta chain sequence. The sample is drawn from a study of blood T cell repertoires in COVID-19. As for the study in general: The origin of the acute and convalescent COVID-19 samples was the United States, Italy and Spain.

Enrollees, about 18 to 89 years old, lived in approximately 25 US areas. Those designated as exposed participants met a COVID-19 case within 2 weeks before study entry. Trimming removed 4 bases at V and 4 bases at J, with 15 bases between. CDR3 size: 15 residues. This table comes from immunoSEQ multiplex PCR, and its TCRdb copy is limited to in-frame clones, with some not included. The sample includes about 220,000 clones, about 83% of them seen just once. This sequence originates from a woman aged 45-65 years who had been exposed to COVID-19. This sequence joins TRBV5-3 and TRBJ1-3; no clear D. TRBV5-3 is assigned to the ORF class and has an uncertain function. Sequencing was done on a sample of PBMCs or T cells enriched from blood (not recorded which). CDR3 DNA: TGTGCCAGAAGCAGCCCCCGGGTTTCAGGAAACACCATATATTTT. Its protein is CARSSPRVSGNTIYF.